The sample holds many counts of the clone carrying this T cell receptor beta chain. Antigen: not known. Trimming cost V 5 bases and J 0 bases; bases outside gene matches: 9. The CDR3 loop spans 16 amino acids. In germline, CDR1 is SGHTA, CDR2 FQGTGA. This entry is derived from a study of T cell repertoires in cytomegalovirus infection. On the study more broadly: It can be stated that public TCR beta signatures indicated CMV infection as well as a matching HLA type.

Study results and limitations: People with CMV and the relevant HLA were identified by cumulative public TCR beta family frequency. There were HLA-C-restricted CMV-specific TCR beta clonotypes dominating the ex vivo response.

TCRdb reanalysed the reads using MiXCR and keeps one entry per CDR3 protein. The sample has approximately 170,000 distinct CDR3 sequences; roughly 14% are singletons. The TCR originated in a human donor in good health (CMV status not recorded). Some clones in this sample may be carry-over from other donors' samples. What was sequenced was PBMCs. The gene calls are TRBV7-3 and TRBJ2-7; 8 nucleotides align to TRBD2. The CDR3 spells CASSPLLAVGSYEQYF. The CDR3 nucleotides are TGTGCCAGCAGCCCGCTACTAGCGGTGGGCTCCTACGAGCAGTACTTC.